These T cell receptor beta chains were read from a single sample in a study of OX40 agonist ivuxolimab in advanced cancers. Sequencing used immunoSEQ multiplex PCR; TCRdb keeps in-frame clones, though not all of them. The sample consists of tens of thousands of clones, roughly 85% of them appearing once. This sample comprised CD4+ or CD8+ T cells sorted from blood, obtained in a trial of the OX40 agonist ivuxolimab. The receptor source for this set is an adult with an advanced solid tumor such as melanoma, head and neck, liver or kidney cancer. CDR3s include the opening cysteine and the closing phenylalanine or tryptophan. The D gene is left open where the match is weak. Expanded clones are given a class, and other clones once, few, many or no size at all.

CDR3 protein,CDR3 DNA,J gene,V gene,clone size,D gene
CASSLRAGNTGELFF,TGTGCCAGCAGCTTACGGGCGGGGAACACCGGGGAGCTGTTTTTT,TRBJ2-2,TRBV7-2,-,-
CSARRETEAFF,TGCAGTGCTAGAAGGGAGACTGAAGCTTTCTTT,TRBJ1-1,TRBV20-1,-,-
CATSRYINGETQYF,TGTGCCACCAGCAGATATATCAACGGGGAGACCCAGTACTTC,TRBJ2-5,TRBV15,few,-
CASSPGGANLETQYF,TGTGCCAGCAGTCCTGGGGGGGCGAATTTGGAGACCCAGTACTTC,TRBJ2-5,TRBV6-7,-,-
CASSTGFGTNEKLFF,TGTGCCAGCTCGACAGGGTTCGGTACTAATGAAAAACTGTTTTTT,TRBJ1-4,TRBV6-5,-,TRBD1
CASSTGQGAFNEKLFF,TGCGCCAGCAGCACGGGACAGGGGGCGTTTAATGAAAAACTGTTTTTT,TRBJ1-4,TRBV5-1,-,TRBD1
CASGVRTSTDTQYF,TGTGCCAGCGGCGTTCGTACTAGCACAGATACGCAGTATTTT,TRBJ2-3,TRBV2,-,-
CASSAISLNDFF,TGTGCCAGCAGCGCCATTAGCCTGAACGATTTCTTT,TRBJ1-1,TRBV28,-,-
CASRLRQGVNTEAFF,TGTGCCAGCAGATTGCGACAGGGCGTGAACACTGAAGCTTTCTTT,TRBJ1-1,TRBV6-1,-,TRBD1
CASSLYSGRSSYEQYF,TGTGCCAGCAGCTTATATAGCGGGAGGAGCTCCTACGAGCAGTACTTC,TRBJ2-7,TRBV13,-,TRBD2
CASSYSGGHQETQYF,TGTGCCAGCAGTTACTCGGGGGGGCACCAAGAGACCCAGTACTTC,TRBJ2-5,TRBV6-5,-,-
CASSVAGRNSGNTIYF,TGCGCCAGCAGCGTCGCGGGTAGGAACTCTGGAAACACCATATATTTT,TRBJ1-3,TRBV5-1,-,-
CASSVGSGNTGELFF,TGTGCCAGCAGTGTTGGCAGTGGAAACACCGGGGAGCTGTTTTTT,TRBJ2-2,TRBV6-1,-,-
CASSLVAAAYNEQFF,TGTGCCAGCAGTTTAGTCGCGGCTGCCTACAATGAGCAGTTCTTC,TRBJ2-1,TRBV28,once,-
CASRSSGGEQFF,TGTGCCAGCAGATCGAGCGGGGGGGAGCAGTTCTTC,TRBJ2-1,TRBV28,-,TRBD2
CASTATGIGQNTIYF,TGTGCCAGCACTGCTACAGGGATAGGACAAAACACCATATATTTT,TRBJ1-3,TRBV5-6,-,-
CASSIEPGVQTQYF,TGTGCCAGTAGTATAGAACCGGGGGTTCAGACCCAGTACTTC,TRBJ2-5,TRBV19,-,-
CASSGGYNEQFF,TGTGCCAGCAGCGGAGGGTACAATGAGCAGTTCTTC,TRBJ2-1,TRBV7-9,-,-
CATRRTLQKYNEQFF,TGTGCCACCAGACGGACTCTCCAAAAGTACAATGAGCAGTTCTTC,TRBJ2-1,TRBV7-2,-,-
CASSLVGSTDTQYF,TGTGCCAGCAGCTTGGTAGGGAGCACAGATACGCAGTATTTT,TRBJ2-3,TRBV5-4,-,-
CAARGFQGPTGELFF,TGTGCCGCCAGGGGTTTTCAGGGGCCCACCGGGGAGCTGTTTTTT,TRBJ2-2,TRBV10-3,-,-
CASSPPGQGRGYTF,TGTGCCAGCAGCCCCCCGGGACAGGGACGGGGCTACACCTTC,TRBJ1-2,TRBV6-5,-,TRBD1
CASSKPGAGNTIYF,TGCGCCAGCAGCAAACCGGGCGCTGGAAACACCATATATTTT,TRBJ1-3,TRBV4-1,-,-